The clone carrying this T cell receptor (beta chain) was detected a few times. Its target is not known. The whole isolated RNA underwent reverse transcription, so sequencing captured expressed TCRB transcripts. The table came from immunoSEQ multiplex PCR; TCRdb's copy has only in-frame clones and leaves some out. The sample includes 640,000 or so clones, 11% to 15% of them seen just once. Per the germline V gene, CDR1 is GTSNPN and CDR2 is SVGIG (reference sequence). CDR3 size: 18 residues. V was trimmed by 0 bases and J by 4 bases, leaving 22 bases between them. This record comes from a study of beta chain features in type 1 diabetes. Study results and limitations: Shorter TCRB CDR3s, moderately but significantly so, marked every one of the four CD4+ subsets in Type 1 diabetes patients.

Material for sequencing was naive CD4+ T cells from blood. This receptor was obtained from a man aged 18 to 30 with type 1 diabetes. The rearrangement uses TRBV30 and TRBJ2-1; D possibly corresponds to TRBD2 (5 bases). The CDR3 nucleotides read TGTGCCTGGAGTGTACCGGTCGGATCAAGAGGGAGTTACAATGAGCAGTTCTTC. It is translated as CAWSVPVGSRGSYNEQFF.